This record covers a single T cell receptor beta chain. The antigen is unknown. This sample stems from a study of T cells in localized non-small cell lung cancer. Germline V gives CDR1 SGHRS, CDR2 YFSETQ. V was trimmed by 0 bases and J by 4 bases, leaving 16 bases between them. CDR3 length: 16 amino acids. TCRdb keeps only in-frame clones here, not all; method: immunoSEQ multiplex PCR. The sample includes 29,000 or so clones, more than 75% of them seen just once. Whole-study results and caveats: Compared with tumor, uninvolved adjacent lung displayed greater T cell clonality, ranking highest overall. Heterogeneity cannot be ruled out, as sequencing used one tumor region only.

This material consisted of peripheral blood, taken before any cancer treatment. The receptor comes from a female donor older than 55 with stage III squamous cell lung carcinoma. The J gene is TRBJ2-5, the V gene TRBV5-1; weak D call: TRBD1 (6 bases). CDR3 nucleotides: TGCGCCAGCAGCTTGGGGACCCGGACAGCTGGAGAGACCCAGTACTTC. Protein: CASSLGTRTAGETQYF.